Below, one T cell receptor beta chain is given with its context. The antigen is unknown. PCR involved 60 Vbeta and 13 Jbeta primers. Per the authors' pipeline: Unique TCR beta chains totaled 80 million to 100 million in a later count, with roughly 11 million of them shared. Produced via immunoSEQ multiplex PCR; TCRdb's table is partial and in-frame only. That table supplies the V and J calls and clone size; D and trimming were determined from the DNA. The table includes under 200,000 clones, around 80% detected once. This sample is part of a study of cytomegalovirus exposure and HLA in healthy donors. Notes on the study in general: The analysis excluded some indistinguishable V segments, including TRBV6-2 and TRBV6-3. There were about 160 TCR beta chains listed as cytomegalovirus-associated.

Germline values: CDR1 SGHTA, CDR2 FQGNSA. The CDR3 is 14 residues long. V was pared by 1 base and J by 8 bases, with 12 bases between. This clonotype originated in a male donor in good health and CMV-seropositive. The specimen sequenced was PBMCs. The chain carries TRBV7-2 and TRBJ2-4; D perhaps matches TRBD2 (6 bases). CDR3 nucleotide sequence: TGTGCCAGCAGCTTAGTTGGCGGAGGGGACATTCAGTACTTC. Protein product: CASSLVGGGDIQYF.